In its sample, the clone carrying this T cell receptor beta chain was seen once. Its antigen is not identified. Healthy HIV-negative adults without recent acute infections or vaccinations served as donors. Within Nashville, Tennessee resided all donors, each a Caucasian adult. The sample comes from a study of shared clonotypes between healthy human individuals. Overall study findings and caveats: Sampling used blood alone; tissue repertoires probably differ.

Original analysis: In the immunoSEQ data, sequences were junction-only and lacked quality scores, so filtering differed. Only in-frame clones appear in the TCRdb table, and some are missing; sequencing was by immunoSEQ multiplex PCR. That table supplies the V and J calls and clone size; D and trimming were determined from the DNA. In the table there are roughly 490,000 clones, over 65% of which are singletons. CDR3 length: 15 residues. The junction had 6 bases not matched to a gene; V was cut back by 2 bases and J by 3 bases. From germline, CDR1 is SGHRS and CDR2 YFSETQ. The V gene is TRBV5-1, the J gene TRBJ2-7; 9 positions match TRBD1. The sequencing sample was made of PBMCs. The TCR sequence derives from a woman aged 40 to 50 in good health. Some clones in this sample may be carry-over from other donors' samples. This CDR3 is CASSFGRQGDYEQYF. The CDR3 DNA is TGCGCCAGCAGCTTTGGTAGACAGGGGGACTACGAGCAGTACTTC.